A single sample is the source of the 5 T cell receptor beta chains below, sequenced in a study of cytomegalovirus exposure and HLA in healthy donors. PCR employed 60 Vbeta and 13 Jbeta primers. Using immunoSEQ multiplex PCR, the repertoire was profiled, and TCRdb retains in-frame clones only, with some absent. In the table there are about 89,000 clones, roughly 70% of which are singletons. The sequenced material came from PBMCs. The receptors originated from a male donor in good health and CMV-seronegative.

This rearrangement joins TRBV7-9 to TRBJ1-3; tentatively, D is TRBD1 (5 bases). Trimming removed 3 bases from V and 4 bases from J, with 10 bases in between. There are 14 residues in the CDR3. CDR1 is SEHNR, CDR2 FQNEAQ, per germline (reference sequence). CDR3 loop: CASSFRARGNTIYF. As DNA, the CDR3 is TGTGCCAGCAGCTTCAGGGCGCGCGGAAACACCATATATTTT. The full variable domain, in which reference TRBV7-9 and TRBJ1-3 provide the parts outside the CDR3, is DTGVSQNPRHKITKRGQNVTFRCDPISEHNRLYWYRQTLGQGPEFLTYFQNEAQLEKSRLLSDRFSAERPKGSFSTLEIQRTEQGDSAMYLCASSFRARGNTIYFGEGSWLTVV.

The chain joins TRBV27 to TRBJ2-3; D is possibly TRBD2 (5 bases). The CDR3 loop spans 15 amino acids. From germline, CDR1 is MNHEY and CDR2 SMNVEV (reference sequence). V lost 5 bases to trimming and J lost 2 bases, with 14 bases between them. CDR3 DNA: TGTGCCAGCAGTCGGGAACGGGTGCCCACAGATACGCAGTATTTT. It specifies CASSRERVPTDTQYF.

The CDR3 protein is CASSLWGRNYGYTF. CDR3 bases: TGTGCCAGCAGCTTGTGGGGGCGAAACTATGGCTACACCTTC. This chain joins TRBV5-5 and TRBJ1-2; D possibly corresponds to TRBD1 (6 bases). Trimming pared 1 base from V and 2 bases from J, leaving 9 bases between. In germline, CDR1 is SGHKS, CDR2 YYEKEE (reference sequence). The CDR3 extends over 14 amino acids.

The rearrangement uses TRBV5-1 and TRBJ2-7; TRBD1 is a possible D gene (5 bases). Germline-derived CDR1 and CDR2 are SGHRS and YFSETQ. Trimming took 0 bases from V and 0 from J, leaving 13 bases between them. The CDR3 loop spans 16 amino acids. The CDR3 bases are TGCGCCAGCAGCTTGGGGAAAGGGGTAACCTCCTACGAGCAGTACTTC. It translates to CASSLGKGVTSYEQYF.

This chain connects TRBV30 to TRBJ1-2, with TRBD1 as a possible D gene (6 bases). The CDR3 loop spans 14 amino acids. V was trimmed by 5 bases and J by 4 bases, leaving 17 bases between them. From germline, CDR1 is GTSNPN and CDR2 SVGIG (reference sequence). CDR3 bases: TGTGCCTGGGAAACAGGGAGGGGCGGCTATGGCTACACCTTC. Amino acids: CAWETGRGGYGYTF.